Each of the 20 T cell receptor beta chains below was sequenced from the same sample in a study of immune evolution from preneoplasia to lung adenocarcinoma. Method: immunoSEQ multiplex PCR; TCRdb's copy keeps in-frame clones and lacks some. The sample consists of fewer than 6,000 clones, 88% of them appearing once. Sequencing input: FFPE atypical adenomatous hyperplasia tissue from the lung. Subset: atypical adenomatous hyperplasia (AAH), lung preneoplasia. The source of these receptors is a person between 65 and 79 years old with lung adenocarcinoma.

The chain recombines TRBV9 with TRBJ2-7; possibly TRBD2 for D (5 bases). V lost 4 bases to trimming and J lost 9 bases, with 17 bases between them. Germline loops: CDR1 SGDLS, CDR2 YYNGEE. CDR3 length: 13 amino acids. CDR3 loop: CASSSSGESGQYF. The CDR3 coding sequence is TGTGCCAGCAGCTCCTCCGGGGAGAGCGGGCAGTACTTC. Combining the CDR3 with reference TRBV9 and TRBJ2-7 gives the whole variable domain DSGVTQTPKHLITATGQRVTLRCSPRSGDLSVYWYQQSLDQGLQFLIQYYNGEERAKGNILERFSAQQFPDLHSELNLSSLELGDSALYFCASSSSGESGQYFGPGTRLTVT.

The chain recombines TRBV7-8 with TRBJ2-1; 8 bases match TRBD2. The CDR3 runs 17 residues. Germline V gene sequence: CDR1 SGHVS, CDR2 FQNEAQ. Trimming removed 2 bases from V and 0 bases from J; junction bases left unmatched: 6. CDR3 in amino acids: CASSLSLAGSSYNEQFF. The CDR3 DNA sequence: TGTGCCAGCAGCTTATCGTTAGCGGGGAGCTCCTACAATGAGCAGTTCTTC.

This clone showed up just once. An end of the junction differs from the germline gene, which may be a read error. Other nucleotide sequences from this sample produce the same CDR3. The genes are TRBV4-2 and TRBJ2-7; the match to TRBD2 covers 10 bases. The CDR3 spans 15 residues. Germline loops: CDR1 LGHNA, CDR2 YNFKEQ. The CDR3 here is CASSQQLAGFYEQYF. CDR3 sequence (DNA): TGTGCCAGCAGCCAACAACTAGCGGGATTTTACGAGCAATACTTC.

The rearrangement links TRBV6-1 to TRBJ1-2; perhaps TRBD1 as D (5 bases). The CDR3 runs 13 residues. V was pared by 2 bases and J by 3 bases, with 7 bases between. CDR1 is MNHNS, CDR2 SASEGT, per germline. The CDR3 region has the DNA TGTGCCAGCAGTGAACAGGGCCACTATGGCTACACCTTC. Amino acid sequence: CASSEQGHYGYTF.

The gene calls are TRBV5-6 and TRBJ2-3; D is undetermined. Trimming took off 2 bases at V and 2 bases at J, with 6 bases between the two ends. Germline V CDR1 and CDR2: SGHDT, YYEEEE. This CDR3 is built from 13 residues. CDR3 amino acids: CASSLRFTDTQYF. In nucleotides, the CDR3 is TGTGCCAGCAGCTTAAGATTCACAGATACGCAGTATTTT.

The chain's CDR3 is CASKKQPNTEAFF. The DNA for the CDR3 is TGTGCCAGCAAGAAACAACCGAACACTGAAGCTTTCTTT. The genes are TRBV2 and TRBJ1-1; D gene ambiguous. In germline, CDR1 is SNHLY, CDR2 FYNNEI. The germline V and J ends were trimmed by 7 bases and 1 base, with 10 bases remaining between them. There are 13 residues in the CDR3.

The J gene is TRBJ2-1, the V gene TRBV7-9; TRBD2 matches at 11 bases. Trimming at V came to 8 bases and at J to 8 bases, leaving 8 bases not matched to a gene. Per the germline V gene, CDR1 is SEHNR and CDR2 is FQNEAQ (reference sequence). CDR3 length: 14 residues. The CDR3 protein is CASVLAGVSYEQFF. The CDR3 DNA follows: TGTGCCAGCGTACTAGCGGGAGTCAGTTATGAGCAGTTCTTC.

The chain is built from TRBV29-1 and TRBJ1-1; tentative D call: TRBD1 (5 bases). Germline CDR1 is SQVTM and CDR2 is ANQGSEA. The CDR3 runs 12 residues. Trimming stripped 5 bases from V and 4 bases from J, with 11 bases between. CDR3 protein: CSVRQRATEAFF. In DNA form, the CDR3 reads TGCAGCGTTAGACAGAGGGCCACTGAAGCTTTCTTT.

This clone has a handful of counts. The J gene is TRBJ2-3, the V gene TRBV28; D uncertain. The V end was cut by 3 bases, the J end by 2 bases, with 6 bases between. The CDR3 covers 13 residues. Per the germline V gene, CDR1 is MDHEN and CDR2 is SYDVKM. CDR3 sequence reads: CASSLRNTDTQYF. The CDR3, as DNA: TGTGCCAGCAGTTTGCGGAACACAGATACGCAGTATTTT.

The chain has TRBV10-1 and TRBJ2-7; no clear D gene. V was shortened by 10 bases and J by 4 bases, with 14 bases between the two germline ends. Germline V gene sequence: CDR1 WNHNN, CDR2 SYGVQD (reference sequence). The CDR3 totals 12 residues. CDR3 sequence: CAILLSTYEQYF. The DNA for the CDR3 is TGCGCCATATTACTATCGACTTACGAGCAGTACTTC.

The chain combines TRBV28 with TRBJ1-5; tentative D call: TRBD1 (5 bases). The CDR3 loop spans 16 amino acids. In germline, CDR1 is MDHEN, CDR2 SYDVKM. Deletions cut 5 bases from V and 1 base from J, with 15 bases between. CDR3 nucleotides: TGTGCCAGCAGTGTGACCGGGACCCAGAGCAATCAGCCCCAGCATTTT. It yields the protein CASSVTGTQSNQPQHF.

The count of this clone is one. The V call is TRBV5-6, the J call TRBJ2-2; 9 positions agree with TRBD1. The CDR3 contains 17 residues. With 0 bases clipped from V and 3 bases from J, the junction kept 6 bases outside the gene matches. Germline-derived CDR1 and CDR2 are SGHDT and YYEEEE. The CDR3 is CASSLEIRDRDTGELFF. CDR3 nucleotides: TGTGCCAGCAGCTTGGAGATCCGGGACAGGGACACCGGGGAGCTGTTTTTT.

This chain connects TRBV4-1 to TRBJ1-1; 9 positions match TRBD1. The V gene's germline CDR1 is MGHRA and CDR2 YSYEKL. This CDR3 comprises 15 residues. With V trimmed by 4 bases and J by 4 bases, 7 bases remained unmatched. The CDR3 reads CASSRMQQGATEAFF. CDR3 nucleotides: TGCGCCAGCAGCCGCATGCAACAGGGGGCCACTGAAGCTTTCTTT.

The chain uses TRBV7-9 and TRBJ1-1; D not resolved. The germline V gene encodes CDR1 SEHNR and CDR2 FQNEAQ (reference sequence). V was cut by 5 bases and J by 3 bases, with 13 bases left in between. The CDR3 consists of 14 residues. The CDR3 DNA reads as TGTGCCAGCAGCCCGGAAAGCAGGCACACTGAAGCTTTCTTT. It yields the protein CASSPESRHTEAFF.

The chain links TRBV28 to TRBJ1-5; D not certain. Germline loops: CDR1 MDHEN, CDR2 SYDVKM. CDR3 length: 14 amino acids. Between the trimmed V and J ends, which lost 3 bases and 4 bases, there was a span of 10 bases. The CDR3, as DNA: TGTGCCAGCAGTTTGCCCTACACAAATCAGCCCCAGCATTTT. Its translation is CASSLPYTNQPQHF.

CDR3 nucleotides: TGTGCCAGCAGCGTAGGGCCTGGGGCCAACGTCCTGACTTTC. This gives the protein CASSVGPGANVLTF. This chain joins TRBV9 and TRBJ2-6; D remains ambiguous. The CDR3 runs 14 residues. CDR1 SGDLS and CDR2 YYNGEE come from the germline V gene. With 0 bases removed from V and 2 bases from J, the gap between germline ends came to 3 bases.

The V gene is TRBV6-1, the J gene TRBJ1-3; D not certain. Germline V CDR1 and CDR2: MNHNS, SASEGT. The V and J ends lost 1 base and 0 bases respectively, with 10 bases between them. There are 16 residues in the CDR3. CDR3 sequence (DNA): TGTGCCAGCAGTGAAGGTGCGGGTTTCTCTGGAAACACCATATATTTT. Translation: CASSEGAGFSGNTIYF.

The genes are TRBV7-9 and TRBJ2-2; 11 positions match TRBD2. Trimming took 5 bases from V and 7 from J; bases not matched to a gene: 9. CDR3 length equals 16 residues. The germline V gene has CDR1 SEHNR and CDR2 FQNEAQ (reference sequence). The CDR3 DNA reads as TGTGCCAGCAGCCCCAGGACTAGCGGGTACGACGGGGAGCTGTTTTTT. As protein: CASSPRTSGYDGELFF.

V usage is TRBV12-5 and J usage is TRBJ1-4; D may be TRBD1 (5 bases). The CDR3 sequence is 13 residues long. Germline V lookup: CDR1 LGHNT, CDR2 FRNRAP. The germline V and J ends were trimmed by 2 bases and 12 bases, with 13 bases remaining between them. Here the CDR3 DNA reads TGTGCTAGTGGTTTGCTATCCGGGACGGAACTGTTTTTT. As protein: CASGLLSGTELFF.

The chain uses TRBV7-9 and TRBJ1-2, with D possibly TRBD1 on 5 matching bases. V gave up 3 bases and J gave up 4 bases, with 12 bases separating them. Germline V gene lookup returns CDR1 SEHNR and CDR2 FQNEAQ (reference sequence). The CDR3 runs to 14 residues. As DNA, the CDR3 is TGTGCCAGCAGCTTTGGAGGGGCACTCTATGGCTACACCTTC. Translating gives CASSFGGALYGYTF.